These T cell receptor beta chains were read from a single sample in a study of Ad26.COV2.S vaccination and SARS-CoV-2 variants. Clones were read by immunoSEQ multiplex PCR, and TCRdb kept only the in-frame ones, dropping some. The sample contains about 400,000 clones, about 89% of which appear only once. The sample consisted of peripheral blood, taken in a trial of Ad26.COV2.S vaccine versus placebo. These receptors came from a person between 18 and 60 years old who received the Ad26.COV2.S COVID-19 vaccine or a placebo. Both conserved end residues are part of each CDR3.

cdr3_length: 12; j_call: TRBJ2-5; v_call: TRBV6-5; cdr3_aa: CATTSGRETQYF
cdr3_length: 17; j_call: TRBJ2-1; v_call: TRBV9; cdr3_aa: CASSSTPQREDWNEQFF
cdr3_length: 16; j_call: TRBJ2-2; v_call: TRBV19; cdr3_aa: CASSIEPGPNTGELFF
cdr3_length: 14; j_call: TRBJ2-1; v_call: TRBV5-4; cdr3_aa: CASSQRQGRDEQFF
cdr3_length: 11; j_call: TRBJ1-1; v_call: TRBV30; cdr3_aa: CAWMWVTEAFF
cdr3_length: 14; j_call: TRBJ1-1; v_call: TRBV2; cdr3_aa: CASTEDRVDSEAFF
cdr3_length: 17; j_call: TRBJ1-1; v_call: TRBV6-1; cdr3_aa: CASSEDYSTIMNTEAFF
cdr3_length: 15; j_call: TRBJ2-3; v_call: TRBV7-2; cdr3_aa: CASSLEISGYNTQYF
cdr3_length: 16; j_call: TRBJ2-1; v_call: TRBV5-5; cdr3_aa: CASSNGTSGRIYEQFF
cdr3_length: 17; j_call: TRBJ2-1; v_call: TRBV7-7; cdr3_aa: CASSSAGTSGSGDEQFF
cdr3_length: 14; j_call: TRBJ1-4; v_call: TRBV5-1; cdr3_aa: CASSERYSNEKLFF
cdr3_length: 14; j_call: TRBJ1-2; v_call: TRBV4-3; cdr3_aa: CASSHLQGSYGYTF
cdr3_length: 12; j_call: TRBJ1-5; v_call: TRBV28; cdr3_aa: CASSRPNQPQHF
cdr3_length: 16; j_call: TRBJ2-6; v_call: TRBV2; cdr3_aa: CASNIRGSSGANVLTF
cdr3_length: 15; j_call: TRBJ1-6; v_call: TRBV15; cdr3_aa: CATSTFSAGGSPLHF
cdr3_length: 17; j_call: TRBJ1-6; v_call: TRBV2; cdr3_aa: CASSVGQASSYNSPLHF
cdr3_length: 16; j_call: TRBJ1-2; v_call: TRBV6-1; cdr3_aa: CASSERGDGRPYGYTF
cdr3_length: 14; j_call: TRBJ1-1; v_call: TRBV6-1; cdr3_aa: CASSEALETTEAFF
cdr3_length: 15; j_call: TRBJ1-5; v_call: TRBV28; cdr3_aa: CASSAGQGNSQPQHF
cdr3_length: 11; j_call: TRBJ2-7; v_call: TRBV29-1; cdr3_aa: CSAEDSYEQYF
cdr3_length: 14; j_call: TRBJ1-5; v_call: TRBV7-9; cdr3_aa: CASSRGGEGQPQHF
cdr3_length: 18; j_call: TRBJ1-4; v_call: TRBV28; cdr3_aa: CASSLPGQGGIRGEKLFF
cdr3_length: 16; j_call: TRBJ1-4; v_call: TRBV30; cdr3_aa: CAWRDRTDGTNEKLFF
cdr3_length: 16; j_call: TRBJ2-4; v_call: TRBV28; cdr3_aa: CASSGRDPGAKNIQYF
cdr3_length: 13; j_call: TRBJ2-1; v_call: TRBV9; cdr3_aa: CASSVSYYNEQFF
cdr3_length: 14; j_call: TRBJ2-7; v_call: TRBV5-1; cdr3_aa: CASSLYGQGEEQYF
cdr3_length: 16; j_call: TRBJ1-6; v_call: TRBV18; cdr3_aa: CASSRQGSAVGSPLHF
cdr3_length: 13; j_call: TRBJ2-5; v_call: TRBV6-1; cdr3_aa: CASSEGLQETQYF
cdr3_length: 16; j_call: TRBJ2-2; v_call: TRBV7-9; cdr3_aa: CASSPRGGLSNGELFF
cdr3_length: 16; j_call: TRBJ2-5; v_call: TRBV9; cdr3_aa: CASSPLGKRSQETQYF
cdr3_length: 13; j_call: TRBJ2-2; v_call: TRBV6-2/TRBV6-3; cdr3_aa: CASSPQGTGELFF
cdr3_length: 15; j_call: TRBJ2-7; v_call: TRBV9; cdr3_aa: CASSVGPGAPYEQYF
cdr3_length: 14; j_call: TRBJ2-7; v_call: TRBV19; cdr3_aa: CASSMGGLSYEQYF
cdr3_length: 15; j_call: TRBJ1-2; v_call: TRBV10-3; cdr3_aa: CAISEDLLSGYGYTF
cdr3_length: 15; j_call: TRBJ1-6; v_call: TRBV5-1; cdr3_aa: CASSLGQGTNSPLHF
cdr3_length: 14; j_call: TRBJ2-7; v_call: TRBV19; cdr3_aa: CASSKGQEPYEQYF
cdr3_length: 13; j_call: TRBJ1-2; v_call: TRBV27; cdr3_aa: CASSPYPGHGYTF
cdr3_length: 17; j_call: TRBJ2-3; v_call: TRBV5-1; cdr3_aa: CASSPGLVGRTADTQYF
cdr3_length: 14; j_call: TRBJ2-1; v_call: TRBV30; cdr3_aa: CAWTLENGLPEQFF
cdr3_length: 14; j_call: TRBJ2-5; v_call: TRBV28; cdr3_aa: CASSQGTRRETQYF
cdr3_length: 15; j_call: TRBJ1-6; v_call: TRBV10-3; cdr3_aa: CAISESSSYNSPLHF
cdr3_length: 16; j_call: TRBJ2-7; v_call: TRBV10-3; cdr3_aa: CAISEFIVKTSYEQYF
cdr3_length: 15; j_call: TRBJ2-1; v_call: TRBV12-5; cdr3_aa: CASGSGIAGSGEQFF
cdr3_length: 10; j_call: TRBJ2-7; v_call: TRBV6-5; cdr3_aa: CASAHYEQYF
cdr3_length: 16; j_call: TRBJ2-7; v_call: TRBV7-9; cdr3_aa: CASSLGGTLKTYEQYF
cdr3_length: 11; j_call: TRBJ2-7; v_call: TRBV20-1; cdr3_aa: CSAGRDAEQYF